The 25 T cell receptor beta chains below come from one sample, sequenced in a study of blood T cell repertoires in COVID-19 (TCRdb year 2020). Libraries were made using the immunoSEQ multiplex PCR assay. In TCRdb, the immuneACCESS table is reduced to in-frame sequences with V and J assigned. These tables do not hold every clone; where another copy was compared, an unresolved V gene accounts for under half, and the others remain unexplained. The sample contains some 150,000 clones, 80% to 90% of them found a single time. In total, the top ten clones hold approximately 15% of the sample. The sample comprised peripheral blood. The receptors originated from a woman between 40 and 55 years old with acute or convalescent COVID-19.

The chain joins TRBV19 to TRBJ1-5; tentatively, D is TRBD1 (6 bases). CDR1 and CDR2 (germline): LNHDA, SQIVND (reference sequence). The CDR3 length is 19 residues. Trimming took 9 bases from V and 2 from J, leaving 29 bases between them. Here the CDR3 DNA reads TGTGCCAGCGCCAGCCGAACAGGGAAGGGGTTTGGTCGCAATCAGCCCCAGCATTTT. Its translation is CASASRTGKGFGRNQPQHF.

The rearrangement uses TRBV29-1 and TRBJ2-3, with D perhaps TRBD2 (6 bases). This CDR3 has 13 amino acids. Germline CDR1 and CDR2: SQVTM and ANQGSEA. The V end lost 4 bases, the J end lost 2 bases, and 10 bases lay between the germline ends. In nucleotides, the CDR3 is TGCAGCGTTGTTACTAGCCCCACAGATACGCAGTATTTT. Its translation: CSVVTSPTDTQYF.

Written as DNA, the CDR3 is TGTGCCAGCAGTTCTCTATCGAATACGCAGTATTTT. Amino acid sequence: CASSSLSNTQYF. The V and J genes are TRBV27 and TRBJ2-3; D is unclear. CDR3 length equals 12 residues. Germline loops: CDR1 MNHEY, CDR2 SMNVEV (reference sequence). Trimming removed 4 bases from V and 7 bases from J, with 9 bases in between.

The gene calls are TRBV29-1 and TRBJ1-2; 10 bases match TRBD1. Germline assignment: CDR1 SQVTM and CDR2 ANQGSEA. The CDR3 consists of 14 residues. After removal of 5 bases from V and 2 bases from J, the junction contained 5 bases not matched to a gene. CDR3 DNA: TGCAGCGTTCCGGACAGGGGGGAAAACTATGGCTACACCTTC. Translating gives CSVPDRGENYGYTF.

V and J are TRBV11-1 and TRBJ2-6; D possibly corresponds to TRBD2 (5 bases). Germline values: CDR1 SGHAT, CDR2 FQDESV (reference sequence). Deletions cut 1 base from V and 2 bases from J, with 9 bases between. The CDR3 loop spans 16 amino acids. CDR3 residues: CASSLEKRAGANVLTF. In DNA form, the CDR3 reads TGTGCCAGCAGCTTAGAAAAGAGGGCTGGGGCCAACGTCCTGACTTTC.

The chain combines TRBV6-6 with TRBJ2-1, with 9 bases matching TRBD2. Per germline, CDR1 MNHNY and CDR2 SVGAGI (reference sequence). CDR3 length: 15 amino acids. V was pared by 11 bases and J by 7 bases, with 15 bases of the junction left unmatched. The CDR3 protein is CAHSYLGLAYNEQFF. In DNA, the CDR3 is TGTGCCCATTCCTACCTCGGACTAGCGTATAATGAGCAGTTCTTC.

The chain uses TRBV7-9 and TRBJ2-1, with 10 positions matching TRBD1. After removal of 5 bases from V and 2 bases from J, the junction contained 9 bases not matched to a gene. This CDR3 contains 17 residues. From germline, CDR1 is SEHNR and CDR2 FQNEAQ (reference sequence). This chain's CDR3 is CASSHRQGAEPYNEQFF. Written as DNA, the CDR3 is TGTGCCAGCAGCCATAGACAGGGGGCCGAACCCTACAATGAGCAGTTCTTC.

The chain combines TRBV6-2 or TRBV6-3 with TRBJ2-1; the D gene is possibly TRBD2 (5 bases). Deletions cut 2 bases from V and 6 bases from J, with 11 bases between. CDR1 is MNHEY, CDR2 SVGEGT, per germline. The CDR3 runs 14 residues. DNA of the CDR3: TGTGCCAGCAGTTACCGGGGAGCGGCCAATGAGCAGTTCTTC. This encodes CASSYRGAANEQFF.

This clone is a singleton in its sample. V and J are TRBV10-3 and TRBJ1-1; a weak D match, TRBD1 (6 bases). This CDR3 contains 16 residues. Germline lookup yields CDR1 ENHRY and CDR2 SYGVKD. The V end was cut by 1 base, the J end by 1 base, with 13 bases between. The CDR3 nucleotides read TGTGCCATCAGTGAGTTTGTGGGGACACAGAACACTGAAGCTTTCTTT. It codes for CAISEFVGTQNTEAFF.

The count of this clone is one. V usage is TRBV2 and J usage is TRBJ1-1, with no clear D. The CDR3 covers 14 residues. Germline CDR1 SNHLY, CDR2 FYNNEI. The V and J ends lost 3 bases and 8 bases respectively, with 16 bases between them. The CDR3 nucleotides read TGTGCCAGCAGTGAGGAGCTCGAGATACTCGAAGCTTTCTTT. Translated, it gives CASSEELEILEAFF.

The chain recombines TRBV7-2 with TRBJ2-2; D uncertain. The CDR3 spans 15 residues. Germline V CDR1 and CDR2: SGHTA, FQGNSA. V shed 4 bases and J shed 6 bases, with 15 bases lying between them. CDR3 loop: CASSWAPPNPGELFF. The DNA of the CDR3 is TGTGCCAGCAGCTGGGCCCCCCCAAATCCCGGGGAGCTGTTTTTT.

This sequence joins TRBV3-1 (or the pseudogene TRBV3-2) and TRBJ2-2; 9 positions match TRBD1. Germline V CDR1 and CDR2: LGHDT, YNNKEL (reference sequence). V lost 5 bases and J lost 5; bases outside the gene matches: 6. CDR3 length: 15 amino acids. The CDR3 nucleotides read TGTGCCAGCAGCGACCGGGACAGGGTTACCGGGGAGCTGTTTTTT. It encodes CASSDRDRVTGELFF.

The chain employs TRBV30 and TRBJ1-3; unclear D gene. Germline V gene sequence: CDR1 GTSNPN, CDR2 SVGIG (reference sequence). The CDR3 covers 16 residues. The V end lost 3 bases, the J end lost 1 base, and 16 bases lay between the germline ends. CDR3 amino acids: CAWSPNFLNSGNTIYF. CDR3 bases: TGTGCCTGGAGCCCCAACTTTCTGAATTCTGGAAACACCATATATTTT.

The V and J genes are TRBV11-3 and TRBJ2-5; 8 bases fit TRBD1. The V segment lost 5 bases and the J segment 5 bases; nucleotides outside the gene matches: 13. The germline gives CDR1 SGHNT, CDR2 YENEEA. The CDR3 covers 16 residues. CDR3 protein: CASSVSQGAGGETQYF. CDR3 coding DNA: TGTGCCAGCAGCGTCTCGCAGGGGGCTGGGGGGGAGACCCAGTACTTC.

The chain uses TRBV18 and TRBJ1-3; 7 bases map to TRBD1. Germline loops: CDR1 KGHSH, CDR2 LQKENI. The length of the CDR3 is 13 residues. The trim removed 10 bases at V and 4 bases at J, leaving 7 bases unmatched. CDR3 region: CAIGSGQGNTIYF. The CDR3 DNA follows: TGTGCCATCGGATCGGGACAGGGAAACACCATATATTTT.

The rearrangement joins TRBV28 to TRBJ1-5, with a weak D call TRBD1 (6 bases). The ends were cut back, 2 bases at V and 7 bases at J, with 18 bases in the middle. CDR1 is MDHEN and CDR2 is SYDVKM in the germline V gene. This CDR3 is 16 amino acids long. CDR3: CASSLPDTGIHQPQHF. The CDR3 region has the DNA TGTGCCAGCAGTTTACCCGACACAGGGATCCACCAGCCCCAGCATTTT.

The rearrangement joins TRBV18 to TRBJ2-1; D is ambiguous. This CDR3 has 14 amino acids. V lost 2 bases and J lost 5, with 10 bases in between. Germline V gives CDR1 KGHSH, CDR2 LQKENI. The CDR3 DNA is TGTGCCAGCTCACCATCGCGTGGTGACAATGAGCAGTTCTTC. It is translated as CASSPSRGDNEQFF.

The count of this clone is one. The chain recombines TRBV4-2 with TRBJ2-2; perhaps TRBD1 as D (5 bases). The germline gives CDR1 LGHNA, CDR2 YNFKEQ. The CDR3 is made up of 17 amino acids. Trimming took off 4 bases at V and 8 bases at J, with 23 bases between the two ends. CDR3 sequence reads: CASSPHYPETAIGELFF. CDR3 sequence (DNA): TGTGCCAGCAGCCCTCATTACCCCGAGACAGCCATTGGGGAGCTGTTTTTT.

The chain uses TRBV5-1 and TRBJ2-1, with 10 bases that match TRBD2. The germline CDR1 and CDR2 sequences are SGHRS and YFSETQ. The V gene end was trimmed by 4 bases and the J gene end by 7 bases; junction bases not matched to a gene: 8. This CDR3 comprises 15 residues. DNA for the CDR3: TGCGCCAGCAGCGGGATAGCGGGGGGTGGAAATGAGCAGTTCTTC. This translates into CASSGIAGGGNEQFF. Complete variable domain (other parts from reference TRBV5-1 and TRBJ2-1): KAGVTQTPRYLIKTRGQQVTLSCSPISGHRSVSWYQQTPGQGLQFLFEYFSETQRNKGNFPGRFSGRQFSNSRSEMNVSTLELGDSALYLCASSGIAGGGNEQFFGPGTRLTVL.

The chain couples TRBV12-3 or TRBV12-4 to TRBJ2-7; D unresolved. This CDR3 has 12 amino acids. V dropped 5 bases and J dropped 2 bases, with 7 bases sitting between them. For the CDR3, the DNA is TGTGCCAGCAGTGACAATCCCTACGAGCAGTACTTC. Its translation is CASSDNPYEQYF.

This clone was observed a handful of times. This chain connects TRBV10-3 to TRBJ2-1; D unclear. The CDR3 sequence is 12 residues long. V dropped 2 bases and J dropped 9 bases, with 8 bases sitting between them. Germline loops: CDR1 ENHRY, CDR2 SYGVKD. The CDR3 nucleotides are TGTGCCATCAGTGAGGACTTCATTGAGCAGTTCTTC. It translates to CAISEDFIEQFF.

This sequence joins TRBV11-3 and TRBJ2-7; D remains unclear. V was shortened by 1 base and J by 0 bases, with 10 bases between the two germline ends. The CDR3 runs to 15 residues. Germline CDR1 SGHNT, CDR2 YENEEA. The CDR3 nucleotides are TGTGCCAGCAGCTTAGGGGCCGAGAGCTCCTACGAGCAGTACTTC. The encoded protein is CASSLGAESSYEQYF.

The chain links TRBV14 to TRBJ2-5, with D possibly TRBD2 on 5 matching bases. Germline CDR1 SGHDN, CDR2 FVKESK. Trimming shortened V by 1 base and J by 7 bases, and 10 bases separated the two germline ends. This CDR3 has 13 residues. CDR3 residues: CASSQGAAGTQYF. DNA for the CDR3: TGTGCCAGCAGCCAAGGGGCTGCGGGGACCCAGTACTTC.

This chain joins TRBV19 and TRBJ2-2, with 11 positions matching TRBD2. This CDR3 is 16 amino acids long. The V and J ends lost 7 bases and 0 bases, in that order; junction bases with no gene match: 4. Germline V CDR1 and CDR2: LNHDA, SQIVND (reference sequence). The CDR3 spells CASTLAGGSNTGELFF. The CDR3 DNA reads as TGTGCCAGTACCCTAGCGGGGGGATCGAACACCGGGGAGCTGTTTTTT.

This rearrangement joins TRBV19 to TRBJ2-1; 7 bases fit TRBD1. This CDR3 has 15 amino acids. Losses at the gene ends were 1 base for V and 6 bases for J; bases not matched to a gene: 6. The germline V gene has CDR1 LNHDA and CDR2 SQIVND (reference sequence). The DNA for the CDR3 is TGTGCCAGTAGTATAGTGCCGGGACAGCTCAATGAGCAGTTCTTC. This gives the protein CASSIVPGQLNEQFF.